A single sample gave rise to the 20 T cell receptor beta chains below, sequenced in a study of cytomegalovirus exposure and HLA in healthy donors (dated by TCRdb to 2017 to 2019). Libraries were constructed by the immunoSEQ multiplex PCR assay. For the multiplex PCR, a mixture combining 60 forward primers for TCR Vbeta segments and 13 reverse primers for TCR Jbeta segments was used. TCRdb took this table from immuneACCESS and kept in-frame rearrangements with V and J called. Such tables lack part of the clones; where checked against another copy, unresolved V genes explain under half of the gap, and the rest is unexplained. Across this sample there are about 67,000 clones, with approximately 75% seen only once. The ten largest clones take up about 8% of the sample. The material sequenced was PBMCs. These receptors came from a man aged 60-69 years in good health and CMV-seropositive.

The V gene is TRBV5-1, the J gene TRBJ2-2, with D possibly being TRBD2 (5 bases). CDR3 length: 17 residues. Germline V gene sequence: CDR1 SGHRS, CDR2 YFSETQ. The ends were cut back, 1 base at V and 0 bases at J, with 13 bases in the middle. The CDR3 DNA sequence: TGCGCCAGCAGCTTGCAGCCTGGCGGGCCGAACACCGGGGAGCTGTTTTTT. This sequence encodes CASSLQPGGPNTGELFF.

V is TRBV11-3 and J is TRBJ2-7, with 10 bases that match TRBD1. This CDR3 is 15 amino acids long. V shed 1 base and J 2 bases; nucleotides not matched to a gene: 2. Germline V CDR1 and CDR2: SGHNT, YENEEA. This chain's CDR3 is CASSLVGQGAYEQYF. Written as DNA, the CDR3 is TGTGCCAGCAGCTTAGTTGGACAGGGGGCCTACGAGCAGTACTTC.

DNA of the CDR3: TGTGCCAGTAGTAGAGAGACAGAGTTCCCCAGGGTAACTAATGAAAAACTGTTTTTT. Residues: CASSRETEFPRVTNEKLFF. This chain joins TRBV19 and TRBJ1-4; a possible D gene is TRBD1 (5 bases). This CDR3 region has 19 residues. Germline CDR1 is LNHDA and CDR2 is SQIVND (reference sequence). V gave up 4 bases and J gave up 1 base, with 22 bases separating them.

The chain carries TRBV11-2 and TRBJ2-7; 8 bases agree with TRBD1. The germline V gene encodes CDR1 SGHAT and CDR2 FQNNGV. This CDR3 contains 15 residues. The J segment lost 7 bases and the V segment lost 7 bases, leaving 15 bases of the junction unmatched. The CDR3 DNA reads TGTGCCAGCACCTTTGAGGGGCGAACAGGGGGGGAGCAGTACTTC. Translated: CASTFEGRTGGEQYF. Using reference TRBV11-2 and TRBJ2-7 for the parts outside the CDR3, the full variable domain is EAGVAQSPRYKIIEKRQSVAFWCNPISGHATLYWYQQILGQGPKLLIQFQNNGVVDDSQLPKDRFSAERLKGVDSTLKIQPAKLEDSAVYLCASTFEGRTGGEQYFGPGTRLTVT.

The chain has TRBV7-8 and TRBJ1-3; D is uncertain. V lost 5 bases and J lost 0, with 29 bases in between. CDR3 size: 21 residues. Germline CDR1 and CDR2: SGHVS and FQNEAQ. As DNA, the CDR3 is TGTGCCAGCAGCCACATCCAAAGGAGCAATCTACCCAGTACCTCTGGAAACACCATATATTTT. Amino acid sequence: CASSHIQRSNLPSTSGNTIYF. The entire variable domain, with the rest obtained from reference TRBV7-8 and TRBJ1-3, is as follows: GAGVSQSPRYKVAKRGQDVALRCDPISGHVSLFWYQQALGQGPEFLTYFQNEAQLDKSGLPSDRFFAERPEGSVSTLKIQRTQQEDSAVYLCASSHIQRSNLPSTSGNTIYFGEGSWLTVV.

This chain uses TRBV18 with TRBJ2-5; 7 positions agree with TRBD1. The length of the CDR3 is 13 residues. With 6 bases clipped from V and 2 bases from J, the junction kept 3 bases outside the gene matches. Per the germline V gene, CDR1 is KGHSH and CDR2 is LQKENI. In DNA form, the CDR3 reads TGTGCCAGCTCCCTGGGACAGCAAGAGACCCAGTACTTC. Translating it yields CASSLGQQETQYF.

The chain couples TRBV5-1 to TRBJ2-7; 8 nucleotides match TRBD1. The V and J ends lost 2 bases and 8 bases, in that order; junction bases with no gene match: 9. The CDR3 loop spans 14 amino acids. Germline assignment: CDR1 SGHRS and CDR2 YFSETQ. The CDR3 DNA reads TGCGCCAGCAGCTTAGGACAGGGAGCTACGAAGCAGTACTTC. This codes for CASSLGQGATKQYF.

This clone is a singleton in its sample. The V call is TRBV6-1, the J call TRBJ2-4, with TRBD1 identical over 11 bases. There are 18 residues in the CDR3. Trimming cost V 2 bases and J 1 base; bases outside gene matches: 7. Looked up from germline, CDR1 is MNHNS and CDR2 is SASEGT. The CDR3 nucleotides read TGTGCCAGCAGTGAAAGATGGGGACAGGGGGTGGCCAAAAACATTCAGTACTTC. This translates into CASSERWGQGVAKNIQYF.

The rearrangement uses TRBV11-2 and TRBJ2-5; 7 bases agree with TRBD1. Germline values: CDR1 SGHAT, CDR2 FQNNGV. Trimming took 4 bases from V and 2 from J; bases not matched to a gene: 7. There are 15 residues in the CDR3. CDR3 nucleotides: TGTGCCAGCAGCTCAAGACAGGGACGGCAAGAGACCCAGTACTTC. Protein: CASSSRQGRQETQYF.

V usage is TRBV4-2 and J usage is TRBJ2-7, with D unclear. The CDR3 extends over 14 amino acids. Germline-derived CDR1 and CDR2 are LGHNA and YNFKEQ. The V end was cut by 5 bases, the J end by 5 bases, with 16 bases between. Here the CDR3 DNA reads TGTGCCAGCAGCACCCCAGACGGGTTTGACGAGCAGTACTTC. The encoded protein is CASSTPDGFDEQYF.

The chain combines TRBV6-1 with TRBJ2-5, with 16 bases aligning to TRBD2. The CDR3 consists of 19 residues. The junction had 12 bases not matched to a gene; V was cut back by 4 bases and J by 4 bases. In germline, CDR1 is MNHNS, CDR2 SASEGT. The CDR3 region is CASSGTGLAGGGTRETQYF. DNA of the CDR3: TGTGCCAGCAGTGGAACGGGACTAGCGGGAGGGGGAACAAGAGAGACCCAGTACTTC.

This clone was seen a handful of times. The chain links TRBV11-2 to TRBJ1-1; no clear D gene. Trimming took 3 bases from V and 2 from J, leaving 19 bases between them. The CDR3 covers 17 residues. Germline V gene lookup returns CDR1 SGHAT and CDR2 FQNNGV. CDR3 nucleotides: TGTGCCAGCAGCTTCCTCCGGGGAGGACTACTTAACACTGAAGCTTTCTTT. Translation: CASSFLRGGLLNTEAFF. The full variable domain, completed using reference TRBV11-2 and TRBJ1-1, is EAGVAQSPRYKIIEKRQSVAFWCNPISGHATLYWYQQILGQGPKLLIQFQNNGVVDDSQLPKDRFSAERLKGVDSTLKIQPAKLEDSAVYLCASSFLRGGLLNTEAFFGQGTRLTVV.

This clone has more than one count but fewer than ten. This chain links TRBV7-6 with TRBJ2-6, with D perhaps matching TRBD2 (5 bases). Trimming cost V 5 bases and J 0 bases, with 17 bases left between them. The CDR3 has 18 residues. Germline CDR1 reads SGHVS; CDR2 reads FNYEAQ. The CDR3 loop reads CASSPYSAGSSGANVLTF. CDR3 bases: TGTGCCAGCAGCCCCTACTCGGCGGGCTCCTCTGGGGCCAACGTCCTGACTTTC.

This chain joins TRBV29-1 and TRBJ1-2; no clear D. The ends were cut back, 6 bases at V and 8 bases at J, with 19 bases in the middle. The CDR3 runs 13 residues. Germline CDR1 is SQVTM and CDR2 is ANQGSEA. Written as DNA, the CDR3 is TGCAGCGTCTTGTCCCCAGGTGATCAGGGCTACACCTTC. Translated: CSVLSPGDQGYTF.

The V call is TRBV27, the J call TRBJ2-4; 8 nucleotides agree with TRBD1. This CDR3 region has 12 residues. CDR1 and CDR2 from the germline V gene are MNHEY and SMNVEV (reference sequence). V was clipped by 6 bases and J by 7 bases; unmatched bases: 2. The CDR3 DNA sequence: TGTGCCAGCAGAGACAGGGGTAACATTCAGTACTTC. Translating it yields CASRDRGNIQYF.

The rearrangement links TRBV6-1 to TRBJ1-6; maybe TRBD1 (6 bases). Trimming removed 2 bases at V and 7 bases at J, with 15 bases between. CDR3 length equals 16 residues. The germline CDR1 and CDR2 sequences are MNHNS and SASEGT. The CDR3 protein is CASSEFPGAENSPLHF. DNA of the CDR3: TGTGCCAGCAGTGAATTTCCAGGGGCTGAGAATTCACCCCTCCACTTT.

The V gene is TRBV5-1, the J gene TRBJ2-1; 10 nucleotides align to TRBD2. Trimming at V came to 0 bases and at J to 6 bases, leaving 6 bases not matched to a gene. Per germline, CDR1 SGHRS and CDR2 YFSETQ. The length of the CDR3 is 16 residues. The CDR3 reads CASSLDLSGRTNEQFF. The DNA for the CDR3 is TGCGCCAGCAGCTTGGACCTTAGCGGGAGGACCAATGAGCAGTTCTTC.

This chain uses TRBV5-1 with TRBJ2-3, with D unresolved. The CDR3 is 14 residues long. V was cut by 0 bases and J by 0 bases, with 5 bases left in between. Per the germline V gene, CDR1 is SGHRS and CDR2 is YFSETQ. CDR3 DNA sequence: TGCGCCAGCAGCTTGGCGACTAGCACAGATACGCAGTATTTT. It translates to CASSLATSTDTQYF.

The DNA for the CDR3 is TGTGCCAGCAGCACCGGACAGGTCGGCGTCGGAAACATTCAGTACTTC. Amino acids: CASSTGQVGVGNIQYF. The rearrangement uses TRBV7-9 and TRBJ2-4; 7 bases map to TRBD1. The V segment lost 5 bases and the J segment 6 bases; nucleotides outside the gene matches: 13. Germline V CDR1 and CDR2: SEHNR, FQNEAQ (reference sequence). The CDR3 is 16 residues long.

The chain carries TRBV2 and TRBJ2-1, with 15 bases lining up with TRBD2. CDR1 is SNHLY, CDR2 FYNNEI, per germline. The CDR3 extends over 15 amino acids. V was clipped by 7 bases and J by 7 bases; unmatched bases: 5. CDR3 amino acids: CASIVGTSGRNEQFF. The CDR3 coding sequence is TGTGCCAGCATTGTCGGGACTAGCGGGAGGAATGAGCAGTTCTTC.